One sample yielded the 26 T cell receptor beta chains listed below, sequenced in a study of beta chain features in type 1 diabetes. The authors reverse transcribed all of the isolated RNA, so sequencing captured expressed TCRB transcripts. The data were produced by immunoSEQ multiplex PCR, yet TCRdb's version contains in-frame clones alone and is incomplete. The table lists roughly 500,000 clones, around 28% of them singletons. Sequencing input: naive CD4+ T cells from blood. The receptors derive from a man between 18 and 35 years old in good health.

This clone was seen a few times. Other nucleotide sequences in the sample specify the same CDR3. This rearrangement joins TRBV7-2 to TRBJ2-3, with unresolved D. The length of the CDR3 is 12 residues. Between the trimmed V and J ends, which lost 1 base and 3 bases, there was a span of 2 bases. Looked up from germline, CDR1 is SGHTA and CDR2 is FQGNSA. The CDR3 reads CASSLGTDTQYF. The CDR3 DNA reads as TGTGCCAGCAGCTTAGGTACAGATACGCAGTATTTT.

The chain couples TRBV7-2 to TRBJ2-3; TRBD1 agrees at 10 bases. V dropped 5 bases and J dropped 9; count of bases not matched to a gene: 8. This CDR3 contains 14 residues. CDR1 is SGHTA, CDR2 FQGNSA, per germline. CDR3 sequence (DNA): TGTGCCAGCAGCGGGGACAGGGGATTGAAGACGCAGTATTTT. This translates into CASSGDRGLKTQYF.

This clone turned up a few times. The J gene is TRBJ2-4, the V gene TRBV29-1; D call uncertain. Looked up from germline, CDR1 is SQVTM and CDR2 is ANQGSEA. The CDR3 runs to 11 residues. Trimming took 7 bases from V and 8 from J, leaving 12 bases between them. Here the CDR3 DNA reads TGCAGCGCCGCCAGTGCCGACATTCAGTACTTC. Its translation is CSAASADIQYF.

Here the CDR3 DNA reads TGTGCCAGCAGCTTAGATCCCAACTATGGCTACACCTTC. It is translated as CASSLDPNYGYTF. The J gene is TRBJ1-2, the V gene TRBV7-6; D not resolved. V lost 1 base to trimming and J lost 2 bases, with 5 bases between them. Germline assignment: CDR1 SGHVS and CDR2 FNYEAQ. The CDR3 contains 13 residues.

The chain carries TRBV30 and TRBJ1-5; D unresolved. CDR1 is GTSNPN and CDR2 is SVGIG in the germline V gene (reference sequence). The ends were cut back, 2 bases at V and 7 bases at J, with 12 bases in the middle. This CDR3 is 13 amino acids long. The CDR3 coding sequence is TGTGCCTGGAGTATTACATCCGGGCAGCCCCAGCATTTT. Its protein product is CAWSITSGQPQHF.

The rearrangement links TRBV2 to TRBJ2-1; a weak D match, TRBD2 (6 bases). CDR1 is SNHLY and CDR2 is FYNNEI in the germline V gene. Trimming shortened V by 6 bases and J by 5 bases, and 11 bases separated the two germline ends. The CDR3 extends over 13 amino acids. The DNA of the CDR3 is TGTGCCAGCAGAGCGGGCCCCAACAATGAGCAGTTCTTC. Its protein is CASRAGPNNEQFF. The full variable domain, in which reference TRBV2 and TRBJ2-1 provide the parts outside the CDR3, is EPEVTQTPSHQVTQMGQEVILRCVPISNHLYFYWYRQILGQKVEFLVSFYNNEISEKSEIFDDQFSVERPDGSNFTLKIRSTKLEDSAMYFCASRAGPNNEQFFGPGTRLTVL.

This clone has more than one count but fewer than ten. The rearrangement uses TRBV7-9 and TRBJ2-1, with 9 bases lining up with TRBD2. Germline V gene data show CDR1 as SEHNR and CDR2 as FQNEAQ (reference sequence). Trimming took 1 base from V and 8 from J; bases not matched to a gene: 6. This CDR3 comprises 15 residues. The DNA for the CDR3 is TGTGCCAGCAGCTTAGAGGCTAGCGGGAAGTATGAGCAGTTCTTC. It encodes CASSLEASGKYEQFF.

The CDR3 loop is CASSDRTGDGYTF. The CDR3 nucleotides are TGTGCCAGCAGTGACAGAACAGGGGATGGCTACACCTTC. The chain is built from TRBV6-4 and TRBJ1-2, with 7 bases lining up with TRBD1. The CDR3 runs to 13 residues. Germline V CDR1 and CDR2: MRHNA, SNTAGT. The ends lost 2 bases at V and 6 bases at J; junction bases unmatched: 3.

This clone has a handful of counts. The V and J genes are TRBV29-1 and TRBJ2-5; D tentatively fits TRBD1 or TRBD2 (5 bases each). Germline V gene lookup returns CDR1 SQVTM and CDR2 ANQGSEA. The CDR3 length is 15 residues. V dropped 5 bases and J dropped 3 bases, with 19 bases sitting between them. DNA of the CDR3: TGCAGCGTTCGCGAGGGTATGGGGGTTGAAGAGACCCAGTACTTC. It yields the protein CSVREGMGVEETQYF. The entire variable domain, with the rest obtained from reference TRBV29-1 and TRBJ2-5, is as follows: SAVISQKPSRDICQRGTSLTIQCQVDSQVTMMFWYRQQPGQSLTLIATANQGSEATYESGFVIDKFPISRPNLTFSTLTVSNMSPEDSSIYLCSVREGMGVEETQYFGPGTRLLVL.

The rearrangement links TRBV7-2 to TRBJ2-7; tentatively, D is TRBD1 (6 bases). CDR3 length equals 14 residues. The germline V gene has CDR1 SGHTA and CDR2 FQGNSA. V lost 5 bases, J lost 3 bases, and 14 bases lay in between. In nucleotides, the CDR3 is TGTGCCAGCAGCCCGGAGACAGGAAACTACGAGCAGTACTTC. This gives the protein CASSPETGNYEQYF.

There are a few counts of this clone. Mismatch with germline at one junction end may stem from a read error. The chain employs TRBV7-7 and TRBJ2-5, with D possibly TRBD1 on 6 matching bases. The CDR3 extends over 14 amino acids. Germline CDR1 and CDR2: SSHAT and FNYEAQ (reference sequence). CDR3 sequence (DNA): TGTGCTAGCAGCTTAGTTGTGGGGGCTGAGACCCAGTACTTC. It is translated as CASSLVVGAETQYF.

To note about this clone: Other DNA sequences in this specimen translate into the identical CDR3. This chain links TRBV4-3 with TRBJ2-7, with 8 bases matching TRBD2. J was trimmed by 0 bases and V by 1 base; bases with no gene match: 2. The CDR3 is made up of 15 amino acids. Looked up from germline, CDR1 is LGHNA and CDR2 is YSLEER. As DNA, the CDR3 is TGCGCCAGCAGCCAAGTCACTAGCGGCTCCTACGAGCAGTACTTC. It translates to CASSQVTSGSYEQYF.

This rearrangement joins TRBV5-4 to TRBJ2-7, with 7 positions matching TRBD1. The germline V gene encodes CDR1 SGHNT and CDR2 YYREEE (reference sequence). Trimming at V came to 4 bases and at J to 3 bases, leaving 7 bases not matched to a gene. The CDR3 extends over 14 amino acids. The CDR3 coding sequence is TGTGCCAGCAGCCGTACAGGGGCCCACTACGAGCAGTACTTC. Residues: CASSRTGAHYEQYF.

The V and J genes are TRBV5-1 and TRBJ2-2; 7 positions match TRBD1. The CDR3 has 16 amino acids. V was clipped by 4 bases and J by 0 bases; unmatched bases: 6. Germline CDR1 is SGHRS and CDR2 is YFSETQ. CDR3 DNA sequence: TGCGCCAGCAGCCAACAGGGGCCTCCGAACACCGGGGAGCTGTTTTTT. Protein sequence: CASSQQGPPNTGELFF.

This clone came up a few times. This chain connects TRBV5-1 to TRBJ1-3; TRBD1 agrees at 7 bases. The germline V gene has CDR1 SGHRS and CDR2 YFSETQ. This CDR3 is built from 16 residues. Germline trimming cut 3 bases from V and 0 bases from J; bases unmatched to any gene: 6. CDR3 bases: TGCGCCAGCAGCTCATCCGGGACAGCCTCTGGAAACACCATATATTTT. This translates into CASSSSGTASGNTIYF. Full variable domain (rest looked up from reference TRBV5-1 and TRBJ1-3): KAGVTQTPRYLIKTRGQQVTLSCSPISGHRSVSWYQQTPGQGLQFLFEYFSETQRNKGNFPGRFSGRQFSNSRSEMNVSTLELGDSALYLCASSSSGTASGNTIYFGEGSWLTVV.

This clone was seen a few times. J is TRBJ2-3 and V is TRBV6-4; D gene uncertain. The V end lost 3 bases, the J end lost 1 base, and 5 bases lay between the germline ends. From germline, CDR1 is MRHNA and CDR2 SNTAGT. This CDR3 contains 13 residues. Written as DNA, the CDR3 is TGTGCCAGCAGTGAGGGCGGCACAGATACGCAGTATTTT. Translation: CASSEGGTDTQYF.

Comments on this clone: Other nucleotide sequences from this sample produce the same CDR3. CDR3 sequence (DNA): TGCAGTGCTAGACCGTCCAATGAGCAGTTCTTC. It translates to CSARPSNEQFF. The chain has TRBV20-1 and TRBJ2-1; D remains unclear. This CDR3 is 11 amino acids long. Trimming removed 2 bases from V and 6 bases from J, with 5 bases in between. Per germline, CDR1 DFQATT and CDR2 SNEGSKA (reference sequence).

The CDR3 sequence: CASSPLGGGPYYNEQFF. CDR3 sequence (DNA): TGTGCCAGCAGCCCCCTGGGTGGGGGACCCTACTACAATGAGCAGTTCTTC. The chain joins TRBV9 to TRBJ2-1; D might be TRBD1 or TRBD2, each matching 5 bases. V lost 4 bases and J 3 bases, leaving 20 bases between the germline ends. Germline CDR1 is SGDLS and CDR2 is YYNGEE. The CDR3 loop spans 17 amino acids.

The chain combines TRBV29-1 with TRBJ2-3; no reliable D call. With 4 bases removed from V and 2 bases from J, the gap between germline ends came to 7 bases. There are 12 residues in the CDR3. Germline lookup yields CDR1 SQVTM and CDR2 ANQGSEA. This chain's CDR3 is CSVGLPTDTQYF. In DNA form, the CDR3 reads TGCAGCGTTGGACTTCCCACAGATACGCAGTATTTT.

This chain links TRBV2 with TRBJ2-4; no firm D call. The germline CDR1 and CDR2 sequences are SNHLY and FYNNEI. V shed 0 bases and J shed 2 bases, with 20 bases lying between them. The CDR3 loop spans 19 amino acids. The CDR3 region is CASSEAARKVQKTKNIQYF. The CDR3, as DNA: TGTGCCAGCAGTGAAGCCGCGAGGAAGGTACAGAAGACCAAAAACATTCAGTACTTC.

The chain couples TRBV9 to TRBJ2-1, with 7 bases matching TRBD1. The CDR3 runs 16 residues. Looked up from germline, CDR1 is SGDLS and CDR2 is YYNGEE. V shed 4 bases and J 9 bases; nucleotides not matched to a gene: 16. The CDR3 DNA reads TGTGCCAGCAGCCCCCGACAGGGCGGCCCAGTAGCTGAGCAGTTCTTC. Amino acid sequence: CASSPRQGGPVAEQFF. Variable domain in full (rest from reference TRBV9 and TRBJ2-1): DSGVTQTPKHLITATGQRVTLRCSPRSGDLSVYWYQQSLDQGLQFLIQYYNGEERAKGNILERFSAQQFPDLHSELNLSSLELGDSALYFCASSPRQGGPVAEQFFGPGTRLTVL.

The V and J genes are TRBV12-5 and TRBJ1-2; unclear D gene. This CDR3 region has 14 residues. The V gene lost 2 bases and the J gene lost 1 base, with 8 bases spanning the gap. Germline V gene lookup returns CDR1 LGHNT and CDR2 FRNRAP. The CDR3 is CASGLTGVNYGYTF. CDR3 DNA sequence: TGTGCTAGTGGTTTGACCGGGGTTAACTATGGCTACACCTTC. The full variable domain, rest sourced from reference TRBV12-5 and TRBJ1-2, is DARVTQTPRHKVTEMGQEVTMRCQPILGHNTVFWYRQTMMQGLELLAYFRNRAPLDDSGMPKDRFSAEMPDATLATLKIQPSEPRDSAVYFCASGLTGVNYGYTFGSGTRLTVV.

This clone was observed a handful of times. The V gene is TRBV7-2, the J gene TRBJ2-7; 10 nucleotides match TRBD1. Germline CDR1 and CDR2: SGHTA and FQGNSA. Germline trimming cut 1 base from V and 2 bases from J; bases unmatched to any gene: 8. CDR3 length: 17 amino acids. The CDR3 sequence: CASSLGIPGQGPYEQYF. The CDR3 nucleotides read TGTGCCAGCAGCTTAGGGATCCCGGGACAGGGGCCCTACGAGCAGTACTTC.

The genes are TRBV7-3 and TRBJ2-5; TRBD2 might be the D (5 bases). Trimming stripped 2 bases from V and 7 bases from J, with 8 bases between. Germline assignment: CDR1 SGHTA and CDR2 FQGTGA. The CDR3 consists of 12 residues. CDR3 sequence reads: CASSLGSGTQYF. The CDR3, as DNA: TGTGCCAGCAGCTTAGGGAGCGGGACCCAGTACTTC.

This clone was counted only a few times. The same CDR3 is also encoded by other DNA sequences in this sample. V and J are TRBV30 and TRBJ2-1; D is undetermined. Germline V gives CDR1 GTSNPN, CDR2 SVGIG (reference sequence). Trimming cost V 2 bases and J 3 bases, with 5 bases left between them. The CDR3 has 12 amino acids. Here the CDR3 DNA reads TGTGCCTGGAGTCTAAGCTACAATGAGCAGTTCTTC. Protein product: CAWSLSYNEQFF.

J is TRBJ1-3 and V is TRBV27; D unclear. Germline CDR1 MNHEY, CDR2 SMNVEV (reference sequence). Trimming took 8 bases from V and 3 from J, leaving 11 bases between them. This CDR3 is 13 amino acids long. The CDR3 here is CASSRRDGNTIYF. CDR3 coding DNA: TGTGCCAGCTCCCGGAGGGATGGAAACACCATATATTTT.